This entry features one TCR beta chain sequence. This clonotype has at least ten counts. Its antigen is unknown. Base qualities are missing; no much larger clone stands one base away. According to the study, the label for this sample's time point signals: newly diagnosed GD, antithyroid drugs for less than 3 months. For both TCR sequencing and RNA sequencing, RNA was extracted from PBMCs using TRIzol. Graves' disease was diagnosed according to American Thyroid Association guidelines. The patients came from an endocrinology department in Xi'an, China. From each patient, approximately 10 milliliters of peripheral blood was collected into an EDTA anticoagulant tube. PBMCs were isolated by Ficoll Paque Plus density gradient separation without further T cell sorting. RNA quality was checked with an Agilent 2100 Bioanalyzer and agarose gel, and concentration with a NanoDrop 2000. Library prep was done by multiplex PCR. This sample was sequenced with an Illumina HiSeq 4000. CDR3 regions were amplified by Arm-PCR with iRepertoire HTBI primers to construct TCR beta libraries. PCR products were gel purified before sequencing. In the original analysis: Gene usage analysis of CDR3 amino acid clonotypes relied on the 55 to 80 TRBV and 13 to 15 TRBJ segments identified across samples. COPE and FqMerger were used to merge filtered high-quality paired reads into contigs. Contigs were aligned with BLAST to IMGT TRBV, TRBD and TRBJ reference genes, and CDR3 was defined per IMGT. Any clonotype with a frequency above 0.1% was counted as a highly expanded clone. Shannon entropy served as the measure of repertoire diversity, while the Gini coefficient captured V-J evenness. A clonotype found in more than one individual was treated as public. Using fastp at Q25 and MiXCR, TCRdb reprocessed the public reads and kept productive beta chains. Duplicate CDR3 protein sequences are folded into a single record with the most common DNA and genes. What appears here as the V and J calls and clone size reflects TCRdb's work, not the paper's. Across this sample there are 500,000 or so distinct CDR3 sequences, with about 16% seen only once. Of the sample, around a quarter is held by the ten largest clones.

These data are taken from a study of regulatory T cells in long-lasting Graves disease (dated by TCRdb to the early 2020s). For context, the study as a whole: Newly diagnosed Graves' disease patients had taken antithyroid drugs for less than 3 months. A total of about 33 samples underwent TCR sequencing: approximately 13 from persistent and 20 from newly diagnosed Graves' disease patients. Peripheral blood TCR sequencing and RNA sequencing compared persistent Graves' disease patients with newly diagnosed Graves' disease patients. The study was registered as a clinical trial and conducted in China. What the authors observed across the whole study: Only peripheral blood was studied, because thyroid tissue, the primary lesion, was inaccessible. Persistent Graves' disease patients showed lower TCR Shannon entropy and fewer highly expanded clones than newly diagnosed patients, suggesting clonal expansion. As a limitation, the authors acknowledged that the small sample size may reduce accuracy. Persistent disease showed preferential use of TRBV28, TRBJ1-2 and TRBJ2-5, whereas newly diagnosed disease favored TRBV20-1 and TRBJ2-1. Patients with persistent disease shared more public clonotypes (under 3,000) than newly diagnosed patients did (about 970). Sequencing and analysis were restricted to the TCR beta chain.

CDR1 and CDR2, looked up from the germline V gene, are MNHNS and SASEGT. V trim: 5 bases; J trim: 2 bases; unmatched bases: 5. The CDR3 starts with the cysteine, ends with the phenylalanine, and has 14 residues. The read is trimmed to its CDR3 DNA, 42 bases read in frame from base 1. This sample was also put to use in a study of T cells in Graves' hyperthyroidism and ophthalmopathy. As that second paper reports: Stable Graves' hyperthyroidism was defined as no progression to ophthalmopathy during 18 months of follow-up. Hyperthyroidism patients were aged 18 to 65 years and newly diagnosed, with disease duration of less than 2 months. Patients with uncontrolled infections, other autoimmune diseases, pregnancy or lactation were excluded. Diagnoses were established on the basis of clinical symptoms, serum thyroxine and TRAb, thyroid ultrasound, and orbital computed tomography. A first-round RT-PCR of the TCR CDR3 used the HTBI primer set with the Qiagen OneStep RT-PCR kit. Most expanded thyroid clonotypes (frequency above 0.001) were also found in blood, which suggests that blood repertoires may mirror thyroid immune responses. A 13 V-J signature model separated ophthalmopathy from stable hyperthyroidism, with nearly 90% sensitivity and 81% to 82% specificity in cross-validation and 80%/75% in testing. In validation, the model predicted progression to ophthalmopathy with roughly 66% sensitivity and 72% to 85% specificity, a median of around 6.6 months before onset. A discovery cohort of around 98 patients, about 40 with Graves' ophthalmopathy and 55 to 65 with stable Graves' hyperthyroidism, was used to find distinguishing TCR V-J signatures. Whether ophthalmopathy could be predicted prospectively was tested in an independent validation cohort made up of 18 to 20 hyperthyroidism patients plus 17 patients who later progressed to ophthalmopathy. The roughly 94 discovery patients were randomly divided into training and test sets at a 7:3 ratio. In roughly six Graves' hyperthyroidism patients, the study also compared T-cell repertoires from thyroid tissue with T-cell repertoires from blood. Following sampling, methimazole starting at 30 mg daily was given to hyperthyroidism patients, and high-dose intravenous methylprednisolone was given to ophthalmopathy patients. Libraries were constructed in a second round of multiplex PCR, after which size selection and purification were performed. Sequencing of the libraries was done on an Illumina HiSeq2000 using paired-end 100 bp reads. Raw data were processed with SOAPnuke, discarding reads with adapters, uncalled bases, mean Phred below 15, or no exact constant-primer or identifier match. High-quality paired reads were merged using COPE v1.2.5, and each unique nucleotide sequence was defined as a clonotype. Clonotypes were aligned to IMGT TRBV, TRBD and TRBJ reference segments using MiTCR v1.1. The analysis was restricted to V-J combinations with a frequency above 0.0001, which together covered around 99% of the repertoires. The TCS score was defined as the ratio of F50 (clonal expansion) to E x V (chaos), calculated using BLOSUM62-based TCRdist between CDR3 peptides within each V-J. Welch's t-statistics and random forest reduced around 510 V-J features to roughly 13, which were used in a naive Bayes classifier (R e1071). No statistical method was used to fix the sample size in advance, and group allocation was not hidden from the investigators. The paper describes TCR Vbeta CDR3 sequencing of about 140 peripheral blood samples, made up of 43 ophthalmopathy patients, some 76 hyperthyroidism patients and roughly 17 progressor patients.

This TCR came from a woman aged 40 to 65 with Graves disease. Donor details come from another sample of the same person, matched by shared clones. Specimen: peripheral blood mononuclear cells (PBMCs), collected at new diagnosis, from a patient treated with antithyroid drugs. Here the chain combines TRBV6-1 and TRBJ1-1; the junction holds 7 bases that match TRBD1. The bases read TGTGCCAGCAGTACCGGACAGGCAAACACTGAAGCTTTCTTT. This sequence encodes CASSTGQANTEAFF.